This T cell receptor beta chain was identified in a study of blood T cell repertoires in COVID-19. This CDR3 region has 12 residues. The V gene lost 4 bases and the J gene lost 5 bases, with 9 bases spanning the gap. Germline V gene sequence: CDR1 SGHNT, CDR2 YYREEE (reference sequence). TCRdb's table, derived via immunoSEQ multiplex PCR, lists solely in-frame clones and lacks some. The repertoire holds 150,000 to 200,000 clones, 87% seen once, with roughly 1.6% in the top ten. V gene TRBV5-4 combines with J gene TRBJ2-5; D might be TRBD2 (6 bases). The sequence derives from a woman between 50 and 59 years old with acute or convalescent COVID-19. The sequencing sample was made of peripheral blood. Here the CDR3 DNA reads TGTGCCAGCAGCCGCCGGGGGGAGACCCAGTACTTC. Protein product: CASSRRGETQYF.